Below, one T cell receptor (beta chain) is given with its context. Antigen unknown. Primers included in the PCR were 60 Vbeta and 13 Jbeta primers. Sequenced by immunoSEQ multiplex PCR; TCRdb stores in-frame clones only, minus some. Here the sample spans some 120,000 clones, around 80% being singletons. The data were taken from a study of cytomegalovirus exposure and HLA in healthy donors. General study findings and limits: Highly shared sequence variants in one cluster were likely a sequencing artifact.

Despite likely unrecorded immune exposures, the donors were nominally healthy at the time of sampling. The material sequenced was PBMCs. The receptor was derived from a man younger than 45 in good health and CMV-seropositive.

CDR3 region: CASSQTGSNQPQHF. In nucleotides, the CDR3 is TGTGCCAGCAGCCAAACAGGAAGCAATCAGCCCCAGCATTTT. V usage is TRBV9 and J usage is TRBJ1-5; possibly TRBD1 for D (5 bases). The CDR3 has 14 residues. In germline, CDR1 is SGDLS, CDR2 YYNGEE. V shed 4 bases and J shed 1 base, with 9 bases lying between them.